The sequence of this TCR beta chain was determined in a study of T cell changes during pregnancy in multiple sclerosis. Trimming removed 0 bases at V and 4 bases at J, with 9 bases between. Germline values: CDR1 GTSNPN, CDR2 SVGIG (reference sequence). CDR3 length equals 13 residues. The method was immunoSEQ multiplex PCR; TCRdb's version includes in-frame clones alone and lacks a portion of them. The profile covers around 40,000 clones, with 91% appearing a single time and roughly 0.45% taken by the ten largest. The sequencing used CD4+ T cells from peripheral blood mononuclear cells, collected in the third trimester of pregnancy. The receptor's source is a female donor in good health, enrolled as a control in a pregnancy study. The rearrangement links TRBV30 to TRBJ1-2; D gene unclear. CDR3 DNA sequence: TGTGCCTGGAGTGTAAGCGGAGCCTATGGCTACACCTTC. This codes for CAWSVSGAYGYTF.